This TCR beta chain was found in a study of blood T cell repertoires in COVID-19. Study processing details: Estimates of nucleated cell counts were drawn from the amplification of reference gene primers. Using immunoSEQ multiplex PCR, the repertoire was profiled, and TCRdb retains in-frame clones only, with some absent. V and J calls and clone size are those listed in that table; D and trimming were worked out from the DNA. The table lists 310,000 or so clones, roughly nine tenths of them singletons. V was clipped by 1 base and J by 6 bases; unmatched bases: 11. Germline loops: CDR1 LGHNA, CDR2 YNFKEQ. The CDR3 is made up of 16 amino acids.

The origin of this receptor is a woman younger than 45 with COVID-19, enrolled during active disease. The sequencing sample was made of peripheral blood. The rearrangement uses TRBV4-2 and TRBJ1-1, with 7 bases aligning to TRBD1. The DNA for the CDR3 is TGTGCCAGCAGCCAAGTTATTGGGACAGCCTCCCCTGAAGCTTTCTTT. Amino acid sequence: CASSQVIGTASPEAFF.